This T cell receptor (beta chain) was sequenced for a study of blood T cell dynamics during melanoma immunotherapy. For the study at large: Standard first-line treatment here was pembrolizumab or nivolumab plus ipilimumab in metastatic melanoma.

This clone was seen once. Its antigen is unidentified. The time point here: week 3, after first cycle of checkpoint inhibitor. Each sorted CD8+ T cell subset had its entire DNA loaded. Profiled with immunoSEQ multiplex PCR; TCRdb holds only in-frame clones, not every one. Here the sample spans 15,000 or so clones, around nine tenths being singletons. Points from the study as a whole: Whether repertoire-driving clones were melanoma-specific could not be determined. Immune-effector CD8+ cells best matched cell-free DNA CDR3 sequences and were most clonal.

The CDR3 length is 12 residues. In germline, CDR1 is SGHNT, CDR2 YYREEE (reference sequence). The V and J ends lost 5 bases and 7 bases respectively, with 12 bases between them. This receptor was identified in a human donor with melanoma. Sequenced here: effector memory CD8+ T cells from blood, sampled from a patient treated with checkpoint blockade. This chain connects TRBV5-4 to TRBJ1-1; D uncertain. CDR3 nucleotide sequence: TGTGCCAGCAGGAGGGATCTGATTGAAGCTTTCTTT. Its translation is CASRRDLIEAFF.